The next 21 T cell receptor beta chains were all read from a single sample in a study of blood T cell repertoires in COVID-19. Only in-frame clones appear in the TCRdb table, and some are missing; sequencing was by immunoSEQ multiplex PCR. The table includes around 260,000 clones, roughly 85% detected once. Specimen: peripheral blood. The receptors derive from a woman aged 25 to 39 with active or convalescent COVID-19.

The rearrangement links TRBV6-2 or TRBV6-3 to TRBJ2-2; 9 nucleotides line up with TRBD1. Germline CDR1 reads MNHEY; CDR2 reads SVGEGT. With V trimmed by 2 bases and J by 5 bases, 6 bases remained unmatched. The CDR3 length is 16 residues. In DNA form, the CDR3 reads TGTGCCAGCAGTTACCCGGGACAGGGAGGGACCGGGGAGCTGTTTTTT. Encoded protein: CASSYPGQGGTGELFF.

The gene calls are TRBV7-8 and TRBJ1-5; TRBD1 matches 7 bases. Germline CDR1 reads SGHVS; CDR2 reads FQNEAQ. The trim removed 5 bases at V and 4 bases at J, leaving 11 bases unmatched. This CDR3 has 16 amino acids. CDR3 DNA sequence: TGTGCCAGCAGCGCACCGGGCGGGACAGATAATCAGCCCCAGCATTTT. It codes for CASSAPGGTDNQPQHF.

V gene TRBV18 combines with J gene TRBJ1-2; no reliable D call. The CDR3 totals 13 residues. Trimming cost V 0 bases and J 4 bases, with 6 bases left between them. Germline loops: CDR1 KGHSH, CDR2 LQKENI. The CDR3 loop is CASSPPAGYGYTF. As DNA, the CDR3 is TGTGCCAGCTCACCACCGGCGGGCTATGGCTACACCTTC.

The genes are TRBV11-3 and TRBJ2-5; the match to TRBD1 covers 7 bases. CDR1 and CDR2 (germline): SGHNT, YENEEA. Trimming at V came to 5 bases and at J to 5 bases, leaving 8 bases not matched to a gene. The CDR3 sequence is 14 residues long. This chain's CDR3 is CASSASQGTETQYF. The CDR3 nucleotides are TGTGCCAGCAGCGCCTCACAGGGGACGGAGACCCAGTACTTC.

The chain recombines TRBV30 with TRBJ2-3; 7 nucleotides agree with TRBD1. The CDR3 extends over 14 amino acids. With 4 bases clipped from V and 2 bases from J, the junction kept 6 bases outside the gene matches. The V gene's germline CDR1 is GTSNPN and CDR2 SVGIG (reference sequence). Written as DNA, the CDR3 is TGTGCCTGGACTCGGACAGGATTCACAGATACGCAGTATTTT. Its translation is CAWTRTGFTDTQYF.

The chain joins TRBV9 to TRBJ1-1; 8 bases are a match to TRBD1. Germline values: CDR1 SGDLS, CDR2 YYNGEE. The trim removed 8 bases at V and 4 bases at J, leaving 7 bases unmatched. The CDR3 loop spans 13 amino acids. The CDR3: CASNPGGTTEAFF. The CDR3 coding sequence is TGTGCCAGTAACCCAGGGGGCACCACTGAAGCTTTCTTT. Full variable domain (outside the CDR3, taken from reference TRBV9 and TRBJ1-1): DSGVTQTPKHLITATGQRVTLRCSPRSGDLSVYWYQQSLDQGLQFLIQYYNGEERAKGNILERFSAQQFPDLHSELNLSSLELGDSALYFCASNPGGTTEAFFGQGTRLTVV.

In this sample, this clone turned up a few times. This chain's CDR3 is CASSQRTSGIYNEQFF. The DNA for the CDR3 is TGCGCCAGCAGCCAGCGGACTAGCGGGATTTACAATGAGCAGTTCTTC. The rearrangement joins TRBV4-3 to TRBJ2-1; 12 nucleotides line up with TRBD2. The CDR3 length is 16 residues. The J segment lost 4 bases and the V segment lost 3 bases, leaving 4 bases of the junction unmatched. Germline assignment: CDR1 LGHNA and CDR2 YSLEER.

The V gene is TRBV5-1, the J gene TRBJ1-3; D gene unclear. Germline assignment: CDR1 SGHRS and CDR2 YFSETQ. The length of the CDR3 is 15 residues. Trimming took 4 bases from V and 0 from J, leaving 11 bases between them. CDR3 coding DNA: TGCGCCAGCAGCCCCACACCAGACTCTGGAAACACCATATATTTT. It is translated as CASSPTPDSGNTIYF. The entire variable domain, with the rest obtained from reference TRBV5-1 and TRBJ1-3, is as follows: KAGVTQTPRYLIKTRGQQVTLSCSPISGHRSVSWYQQTPGQGLQFLFEYFSETQRNKGNFPGRFSGRQFSNSRSEMNVSTLELGDSALYLCASSPTPDSGNTIYFGEGSWLTVV.

The V and J genes are TRBV12-3 or TRBV12-4 and TRBJ2-1; no firm D call. V lost 5 bases and J 5 bases, leaving 10 bases between the germline ends. The CDR3 covers 13 residues. The CDR3 loop is CASSHRRDNEQFF. For the CDR3, the DNA is TGTGCCAGCAGTCATCGCCGGGACAATGAGCAGTTCTTC.

The chain joins TRBV7-3 to TRBJ2-5; 7 nucleotides match TRBD2. V lost 5 bases to trimming and J lost 4 bases; unmatched junction nucleotides: 7. Germline CDR1 SGHTA, CDR2 FQGTGA. This CDR3 comprises 14 residues. CDR3 amino acids: CASSPMSGAETQYF. Written as DNA, the CDR3 is TGTGCCAGCAGCCCTATGAGCGGGGCAGAGACCCAGTACTTC.

V gene TRBV9 combines with J gene TRBJ1-3; D gene ambiguous. CDR1 and CDR2 (germline): SGDLS, YYNGEE. The V end was cut by 3 bases, the J end by 2 bases, with 12 bases between. CDR3 length: 15 residues. The CDR3 protein is CASSAGGRAGNTIYF. The DNA for the CDR3 is TGTGCCAGCAGCGCGGGAGGGAGGGCTGGAAACACCATATATTTT.

This chain connects TRBV28 to TRBJ2-5, with D unclear. The CDR3 is 11 residues long. Trimming shortened V by 6 bases and J by 5 bases, and 7 bases separated the two germline ends. Per the germline V gene, CDR1 is MDHEN and CDR2 is SYDVKM. CDR3 loop: CASSSVETQYF. The CDR3 DNA reads as TGTGCCAGCAGCTCAGTGGAGACCCAGTACTTC.

This rearrangement joins TRBV7-8 to TRBJ2-7; D might be TRBD2 (5 bases). The CDR3 is made up of 15 amino acids. The V end was cut by 5 bases, the J end by 5 bases, with 19 bases between. Germline assignment: CDR1 SGHVS and CDR2 FQNEAQ. This CDR3 reads CASSGRVGGFDEQYF. The CDR3 coding sequence is TGTGCCAGCAGCGGGCGGGTCGGCGGCTTCGACGAGCAGTACTTC.

This chain uses TRBV4-1 with TRBJ2-7, with 10 bases lining up with TRBD2. J was trimmed by 0 bases and V by 4 bases; bases with no gene match: 6. CDR1 is MGHRA, CDR2 YSYEKL, per germline. This CDR3 comprises 16 residues. The CDR3 is CASSRILAGSSYEQYF. The CDR3 DNA sequence: TGCGCCAGCAGCCGGATACTAGCGGGGAGCTCCTACGAGCAGTACTTC.

This clone came up once. The rearrangement links TRBV24-1 to TRBJ2-3, with a tentative D call TRBD1 (7 bases). The CDR3 runs 14 residues. CDR1 KGHDR and CDR2 SFDVKD come from the germline V gene. Trimming stripped 6 bases from V and 4 bases from J, with 13 bases between. CDR3 DNA: TGTGCCACCAGTAACTCAGGGGGGCCAGATACGCAGTATTTT. Translation gives CATSNSGGPDTQYF.

This rearrangement joins TRBV2 to TRBJ2-5, with 9 nucleotides matching TRBD1. The CDR3 totals 13 residues. Germline lookup yields CDR1 SNHLY and CDR2 FYNNEI. V lost 5 bases to trimming and J lost 5 bases; unmatched junction nucleotides: 3. The DNA of the CDR3 is TGTGCCAGCAGTAGGGACAGGGTGGAGACCCAGTACTTC. Residues: CASSRDRVETQYF.

The gene calls are TRBV9 and TRBJ2-5; D is possibly TRBD2 (5 bases). This CDR3 is built from 16 residues. The germline V and J ends were trimmed by 0 bases and 2 bases, with 14 bases remaining between them. CDR1 is SGDLS and CDR2 is YYNGEE in the germline V gene. The CDR3 coding sequence is TGTGCCAGCAGCGTAGGGGGAGATAGAAGTCAAGAGACCCAGTACTTC. Its translation is CASSVGGDRSQETQYF.

The CDR3 is CASSILGPSGNTIYF. In DNA, the CDR3 is TGTGCCAGTAGTATCCTGGGCCCCTCTGGAAACACCATATATTTT. The chain is built from TRBV19 and TRBJ1-3; D unresolved. This CDR3 region has 15 residues. CDR1 and CDR2 (germline): LNHDA, SQIVND (reference sequence). V was trimmed by 3 bases and J by 0 bases, leaving 9 bases between them.

The J gene is TRBJ1-1, the V gene TRBV14; D is ambiguous. Germline V lookup: CDR1 SGHDN, CDR2 FVKESK. CDR3 size: 14 residues. Trimming stripped 0 bases from V and 3 bases from J, with 8 bases between. CDR3 DNA sequence: TGTGCCAGCAGCCAAGAAGGGAGTTACACTGAAGCTTTCTTT. Protein sequence: CASSQEGSYTEAFF.

This chain connects TRBV10-1 to TRBJ1-1; the D gene is possibly TRBD1 (5 bases). CDR3 length: 15 residues. Germline-derived CDR1 and CDR2 are WNHNN and SYGVQD (reference sequence). The V end was cut by 5 bases, the J end by 0 bases, with 13 bases between. Here the CDR3 reads CASSPAGPLNTEAFF. Here the CDR3 DNA reads TGCGCCAGCAGTCCCGCGGGACCCTTGAACACTGAAGCTTTCTTT.

V gene TRBV5-5 combines with J gene TRBJ1-1; no firm D call. Trimming removed 2 bases from V and 1 base from J, with 15 bases in between. The CDR3 is 16 amino acids. Germline V gives CDR1 SGHKS, CDR2 YYEKEE (reference sequence). The chain's CDR3 is CASSFPSEGSNTEAFF. As DNA, the CDR3 is TGTGCCAGCAGCTTCCCTTCCGAGGGATCGAACACTGAAGCTTTCTTT.